A selection of T cell receptor beta chains follows, all from one sample in a study of T cells in Graves' hyperthyroidism and ophthalmopathy. MiXCR was run by TCRdb on the multiplex PCR reads, yielding one entry per CDR3 protein. Of fewer than 110,000 distinct CDR3 sequences listed, 15% to 20% are singletons. Sequencing was carried out using blood. Receptors were obtained from a woman between 45 and 60 years old with Graves' hyperthyroidism. Each CDR3 is given with its conserved first and last residue. A D gene is named only where the DNA matches it firmly. Where a row states a size, it is once, few, many or the class of an expanded clone; other rows omit it.

>-|TRBD1|TRBJ2-7|TRBV20-1
CSAPGTGTGGSKQYF
TGCAGTGCCCCCGGGACCGGGACAGGGGGCTCAAAGCAGTACTTC
>-|-|TRBJ2-1|TRBV13
CASSLETPLQGSDFPLDNEQFF
TGTGCCAGCAGCTTAGAAACTCCCCTACAGGGCTCGGACTTCCCCCTTGACAATGAGCAGTTCTTC
>many|TRBD2|TRBJ2-3|TRBV2
CASIRTSGSYTQYF
TGTGCCAGCATCCGGACTAGCGGGAGCTATACGCAGTATTTT
>many|-|TRBJ2-7|TRBV13
CASSLLGNAYEQYF
TGTGCCAGCAGCTTACTAGGAAATGCCTACGAGCAGTACTTC
>many|TRBD1|TRBJ2-2|TRBV20-1
CSARDHPGQGINTGELFF
TGCAGTGCTAGAGATCACCCCGGACAGGGTATTAACACCGGGGAGCTGTTTTTT
>-|TRBD1|TRBJ2-7|TRBV27
CASKEHRDSSYEQYF
TGTGCCAGCAAGGAACACCGGGACAGCTCCTACGAGCAGTACTTC
>many|TRBD1|TRBJ2-3|TRBV7-3
CASSPTGAAADTQYF
TGTGCCAGCAGCCCGACAGGGGCTGCGGCAGATACGCAGTATTTT
>many|-|TRBJ2-2|TRBV19
CASTPRRAGELFF
TGTGCCAGTACACCACGTAGGGCCGGGGAGCTGTTTTTT
>many|TRBD2|TRBJ2-1|TRBV7-8
CASSLTGGRARNEQFF
TGTGCCAGCAGCCTAACGGGCGGGAGGGCCAGGAATGAGCAGTTCTTC
>many|TRBD1|TRBJ1-5|TRBV14
CASSQDLGQAVGQPQHF
TGTGCCAGCAGCCAAGATCTGGGACAGGCTGTTGGTCAGCCCCAGCATTTT
>many|TRBD1|TRBJ1-4|TRBV5-1
CASSPDRGTNEKLFF
TGCGCCAGCAGCCCCGACAGGGGAACTAATGAAAAACTGTTTTTT
>many|TRBD1|TRBJ2-1|TRBV7-9
CASSFSLPETGGLNEQFF
TGTGCCAGCAGCTTTTCACTCCCCGAGACAGGGGGCCTCAACGAGCAGTTCTTC